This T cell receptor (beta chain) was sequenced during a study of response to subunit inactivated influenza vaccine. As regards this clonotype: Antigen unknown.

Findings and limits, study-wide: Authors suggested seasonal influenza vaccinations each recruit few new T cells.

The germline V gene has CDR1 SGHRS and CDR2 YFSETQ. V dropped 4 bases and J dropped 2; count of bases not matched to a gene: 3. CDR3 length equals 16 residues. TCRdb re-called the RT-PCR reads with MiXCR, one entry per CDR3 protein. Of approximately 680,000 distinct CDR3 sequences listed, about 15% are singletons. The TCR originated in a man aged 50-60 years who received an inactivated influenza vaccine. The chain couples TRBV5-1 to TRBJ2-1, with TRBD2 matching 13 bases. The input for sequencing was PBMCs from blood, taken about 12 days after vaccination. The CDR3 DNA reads TGCGCCAGCAGCAGAGGGACTAGCGGGACCTACAATGAGCAGTTCTTC. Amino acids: CASSRGTSGTYNEQFF.